This passage covers 4 T cell receptor beta chains from one sample sequenced in a study of metastatic and nonmetastatic thyroid tumors. Every patient was untreated before thyroid surgery. TCRdb recomputed clones from the PCR reads via MiXCR. Seen here are about 24,000 clones, around 20% observed once, and the top ten hold 13%. The sequencing sample was made of blood. The origin of the receptors is a male donor with papillary thyroid cancer or a benign thyroid nodule (not recorded which). Some clones in this sample may be carry-over from other donors' samples.

This clone has a count of ten or more. This chain joins TRBV7-9 and TRBJ2-3; D may be TRBD2 (6 bases). V was shortened by 1 base and J by 3 bases, with 11 bases between the two germline ends. Germline V gene sequence: CDR1 SEHNR, CDR2 FQNEAQ (reference sequence). CDR3 size: 15 residues. The CDR3 protein is CASSLVTGETDTQYF. In nucleotides, the CDR3 is TGTGCCAGCAGCTTAGTAACGGGAGAGACAGATACGCAGTATTTT.

The chain is built from TRBV28 and TRBJ1-1; 8 positions match TRBD1. Per germline, CDR1 MDHEN and CDR2 SYDVKM. The CDR3 is made up of 16 amino acids. V shed 4 bases, J shed 2 bases, and the junction held 9 bases outside the gene matches. The CDR3 bases are TGTGCCAGCAGTTCGGGACAGGCCTTCAAAAACACTGAAGCTTTCTTT. It yields the protein CASSSGQAFKNTEAFF.

This clone has at least ten counts. V is TRBV3-1 and J is TRBJ2-1; D not certain. The CDR3 contains 12 residues. From germline, CDR1 is LGHDT and CDR2 YNNKEL (reference sequence). V shed 4 bases and J shed 10 bases, with 11 bases lying between them. The CDR3 DNA follows: TGTGCCAGCAGCCGATTTCGGCAGGAGCAGTTCTTC. Its translation: CASSRFRQEQFF.

Within the sample, this clone is medium-sized. This chain uses TRBV28 with TRBJ2-7; 11 nucleotides align to TRBD2. This CDR3 spans 16 amino acids. Germline lookup yields CDR1 MDHEN and CDR2 SYDVKM. The junction had 9 bases not matched to a gene; V was cut back by 6 bases and J by 2 bases. The CDR3 loop reads CASRPAGLAETYEQYF. CDR3 nucleotides: TGTGCCAGCAGGCCTGCGGGACTAGCGGAGACCTACGAGCAGTACTTC.